The entry below gives a single T cell receptor beta chain sequence along with its context. The antigen is not known. CDR3-region Arm-PCR and iRepertoire HTBI primers produced the TCR beta libraries. A single record per CDR3 protein comes from TCRdb applying MiXCR to the multiplex PCR reads. The sample comprises 400,000 or so distinct CDR3 sequences, less than 25% of which are singletons, and around 20% rests with the top ten. Germline V gene lookup returns CDR1 SQVTM and CDR2 ANQGSEA. J gave up 7 bases and V 6 bases, and 7 bases lay outside the gene matches. This CDR3 has 12 residues. Time point indicated: persistent/refractory GD, antithyroid drugs over 5 years with positive TRAb. There was RNA extracted from PBMCs, and the TCR library was made from it. These data originate in a study of regulatory T cells in long-lasting Graves disease. Whole-study results and caveats: TRBV28 was favored in persistent disease, as were TRBJ1-2 and TRBJ2-5. Persistent patients had more shared public clonotypes (around 2,800) than new patients (about 970). Authors noted too few samples as a limitation.

The source was peripheral blood mononuclear cells (PBMCs), collected when the disease was refractory, from a patient treated with antithyroid drugs. The clonotype was recovered from a female donor with Graves disease. J is TRBJ1-2 and V is TRBV29-1; TRBD1 aligns across 8 bases. Here the CDR3 DNA reads TGCAGCGTAGAGCCAGGGACAGGTGGCTACACCTTC. This gives the protein CSVEPGTGGYTF.